This TCR beta chain derives from a study of T cell clonality in common variable immunodeficiency. The study's findings and limits: Compared with controls, CVID subjects had fewer shared TCRbeta clones. CVID patient heterogeneity limited repertoire-clinical complication correlations. Reportedly, TCR beta sequences from common variable immunodeficiency showed fewer deletions and N-nucleotide insertions.

Donors gave roughly 5 to 8.5 ml heparinized peripheral whole blood. This clone was counted at least ten times. Its antigen is as yet unknown. TCRdb's table, derived via immunoSEQ multiplex PCR, lists solely in-frame clones and lacks some. This repertoire holds around 57,000 clones, and none appear only once. The source of this sequence is a person between 18 and 75 years old in good health. Sequenced material: peripheral blood mononuclear cells.

Partial CDR3 DNA: TGCAGCGTTGGGGACAGTTCCTCCTACGAG. It yields the protein CSVGDSSSYE. The entire CDR3 is CSVGDSSSYEQYF. The V gene is TRBV29-1, the J gene TRBJ2-7; 7 bases fit TRBD1. Read data end 3 residues before the CDR3 end; the end is taken from the germline J gene. The germline gives CDR1 SQVTM, CDR2 ANQGSEA. The CDR3 spans 13 residues. J gave up 0 bases and V 4 bases, and 3 bases lay outside the gene matches.